The clone carrying this T cell receptor (beta chain) was seen many times. TCRdb ran MiXCR on the reads and lists one entry per CDR3 protein. Of 200,000 to 300,000 distinct CDR3 sequences in the sample, under 30% were seen once. Looked up from germline, CDR1 is KGHSH and CDR2 is LQKENI. Losses at the gene ends were 0 bases for V and 3 bases for J; bases not matched to a gene: 1. The CDR3 totals 15 residues. The data derive from a study of kidney transplant recipient with SARS-CoV-2 infection. This receptor was identified in a young adult male patient who had COVID-19 and was a kidney transplant recipient. Some T cells may arise from the graft donor. The specimen comprised a blood sample, sampled at baseline and between days 110 and 120 from a kidney transplant recipient. The rearrangement uses TRBV18 and TRBJ2-7; 11 bases agree with TRBD2. The CDR3 DNA reads TGTGCCAGCTCACCACCGGGGACTAGCGGCTACGAGCAGTACTTC. Encoded protein: CASSPPGTSGYEQYF.